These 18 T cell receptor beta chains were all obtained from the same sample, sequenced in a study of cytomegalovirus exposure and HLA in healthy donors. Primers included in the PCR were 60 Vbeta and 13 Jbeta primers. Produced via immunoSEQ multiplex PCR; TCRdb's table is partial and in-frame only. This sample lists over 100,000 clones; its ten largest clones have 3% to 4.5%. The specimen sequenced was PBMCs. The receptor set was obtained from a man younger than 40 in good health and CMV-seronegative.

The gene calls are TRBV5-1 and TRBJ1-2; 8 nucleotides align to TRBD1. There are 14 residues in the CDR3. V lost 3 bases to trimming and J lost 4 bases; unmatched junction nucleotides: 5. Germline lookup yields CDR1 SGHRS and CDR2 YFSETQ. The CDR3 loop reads CASSSGQGAYGYTF. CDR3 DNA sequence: TGCGCCAGCAGCTCCGGACAGGGCGCCTATGGCTACACCTTC. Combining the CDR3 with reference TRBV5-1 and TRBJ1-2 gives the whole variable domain KAGVTQTPRYLIKTRGQQVTLSCSPISGHRSVSWYQQTPGQGLQFLFEYFSETQRNKGNFPGRFSGRQFSNSRSEMNVSTLELGDSALYLCASSSGQGAYGYTFGSGTRLTVV.

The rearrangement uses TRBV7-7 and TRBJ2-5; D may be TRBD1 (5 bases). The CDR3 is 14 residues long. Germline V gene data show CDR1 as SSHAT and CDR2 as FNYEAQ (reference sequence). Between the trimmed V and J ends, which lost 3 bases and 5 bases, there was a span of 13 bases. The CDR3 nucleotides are TGTGCCAGCAGCTTTTCCCAGGGTGACGAGACCCAGTACTTC. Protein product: CASSFSQGDETQYF.

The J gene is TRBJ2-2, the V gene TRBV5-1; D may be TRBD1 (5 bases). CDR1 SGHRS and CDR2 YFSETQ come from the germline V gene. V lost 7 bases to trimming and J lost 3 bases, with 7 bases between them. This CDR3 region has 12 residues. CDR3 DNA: TGCGCCAGCCGCAGGGACACCGGGGAGCTGTTTTTT. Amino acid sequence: CASRRDTGELFF.

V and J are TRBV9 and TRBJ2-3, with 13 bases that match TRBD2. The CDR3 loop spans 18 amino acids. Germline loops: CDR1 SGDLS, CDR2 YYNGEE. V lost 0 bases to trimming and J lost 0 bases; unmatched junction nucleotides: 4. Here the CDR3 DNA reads TGTGCCAGCAGCGTAGCTGGGACTAGCGGGGCAAGCACAGATACGCAGTATTTT. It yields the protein CASSVAGTSGASTDTQYF. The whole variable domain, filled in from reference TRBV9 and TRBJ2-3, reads DSGVTQTPKHLITATGQRVTLRCSPRSGDLSVYWYQQSLDQGLQFLIQYYNGEERAKGNILERFSAQQFPDLHSELNLSSLELGDSALYFCASSVAGTSGASTDTQYFGPGTRLTVL.

This CDR3 reads CASSLLAGGVETQYF. DNA for the CDR3: TGTGCCAGCAGCTTGCTAGCGGGGGGGGTCGAGACCCAGTACTTC. The chain carries TRBV7-2 and TRBJ2-5, with 12 bases that match TRBD2. Unmatched junction bases numbered 4, after V lost 3 bases and J lost 5 bases. CDR3 length: 15 residues. Germline V gives CDR1 SGHTA, CDR2 FQGNSA.

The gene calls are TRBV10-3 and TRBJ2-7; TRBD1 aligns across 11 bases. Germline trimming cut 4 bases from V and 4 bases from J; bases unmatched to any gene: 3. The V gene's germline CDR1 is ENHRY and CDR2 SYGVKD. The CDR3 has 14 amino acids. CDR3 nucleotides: TGTGCCATCAGTGGGACAGGGGGCGGGTACGAGCAGTACTTC. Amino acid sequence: CAISGTGGGYEQYF.

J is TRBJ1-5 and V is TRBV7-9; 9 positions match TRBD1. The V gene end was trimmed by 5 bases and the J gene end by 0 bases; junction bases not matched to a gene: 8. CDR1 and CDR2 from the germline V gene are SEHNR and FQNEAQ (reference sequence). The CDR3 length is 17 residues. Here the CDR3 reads CASSPGQGTYSNQPQHF. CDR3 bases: TGTGCCAGCAGCCCCGGACAGGGGACATATAGCAATCAGCCCCAGCATTTT.

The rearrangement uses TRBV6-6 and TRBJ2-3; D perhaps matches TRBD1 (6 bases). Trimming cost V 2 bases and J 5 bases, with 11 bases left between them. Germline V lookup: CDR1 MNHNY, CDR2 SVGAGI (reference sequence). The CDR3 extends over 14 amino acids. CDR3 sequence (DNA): TGTGCCAGCAGTTACGAGGACAGACAAGATACGCAGTATTTT. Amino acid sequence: CASSYEDRQDTQYF.

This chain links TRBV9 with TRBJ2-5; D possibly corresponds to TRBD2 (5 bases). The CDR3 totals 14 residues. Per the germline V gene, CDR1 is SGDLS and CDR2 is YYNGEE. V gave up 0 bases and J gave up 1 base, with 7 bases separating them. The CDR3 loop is CASSVGESQETQYF. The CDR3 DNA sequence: TGTGCCAGCAGCGTAGGGGAGTCCCAAGAGACCCAGTACTTC. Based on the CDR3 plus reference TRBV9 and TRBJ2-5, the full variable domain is DSGVTQTPKHLITATGQRVTLRCSPRSGDLSVYWYQQSLDQGLQFLIQYYNGEERAKGNILERFSAQQFPDLHSELNLSSLELGDSALYFCASSVGESQETQYFGPGTRLLVL.

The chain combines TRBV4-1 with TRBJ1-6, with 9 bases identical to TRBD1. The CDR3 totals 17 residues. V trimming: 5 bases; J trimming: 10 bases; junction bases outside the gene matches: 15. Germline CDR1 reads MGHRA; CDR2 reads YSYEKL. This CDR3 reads CASSYIITGGRGSPLHF. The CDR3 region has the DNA TGCGCCAGCAGCTATATCATAACAGGGGGCAGAGGATCACCCCTCCACTTT.

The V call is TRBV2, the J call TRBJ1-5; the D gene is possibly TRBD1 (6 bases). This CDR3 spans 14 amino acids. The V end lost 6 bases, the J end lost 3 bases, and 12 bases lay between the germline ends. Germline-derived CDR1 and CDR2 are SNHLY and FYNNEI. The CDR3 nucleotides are TGTGCCAGCAGCAAACAGGGATACAATCAGCCCCAGCATTTT. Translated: CASSKQGYNQPQHF.

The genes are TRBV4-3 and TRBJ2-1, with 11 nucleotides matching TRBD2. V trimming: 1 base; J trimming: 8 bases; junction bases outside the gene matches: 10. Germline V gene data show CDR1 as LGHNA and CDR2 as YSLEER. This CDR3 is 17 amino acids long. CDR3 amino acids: CASSQVSGGALVDEQFF. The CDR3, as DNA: TGCGCCAGCAGCCAAGTTAGCGGGGGGGCCCTCGTCGATGAGCAGTTCTTC.

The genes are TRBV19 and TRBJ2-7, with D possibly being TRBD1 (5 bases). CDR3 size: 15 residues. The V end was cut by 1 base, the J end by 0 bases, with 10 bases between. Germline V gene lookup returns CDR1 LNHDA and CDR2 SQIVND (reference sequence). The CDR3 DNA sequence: TGTGCCAGTAGTATAGCCCCGGACACCTCCTACGAGCAGTACTTC. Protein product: CASSIAPDTSYEQYF.

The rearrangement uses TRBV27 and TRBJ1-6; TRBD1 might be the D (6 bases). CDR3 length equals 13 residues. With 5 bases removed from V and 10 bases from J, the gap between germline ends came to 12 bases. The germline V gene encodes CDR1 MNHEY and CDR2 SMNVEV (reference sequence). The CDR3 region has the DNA TGTGCCAGCAGTGACCGGCAGGGGTCACCCCTCCACTTT. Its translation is CASSDRQGSPLHF.

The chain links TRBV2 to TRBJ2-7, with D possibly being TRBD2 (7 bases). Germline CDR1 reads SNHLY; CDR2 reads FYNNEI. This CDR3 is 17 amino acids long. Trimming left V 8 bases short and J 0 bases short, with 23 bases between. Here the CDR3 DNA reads TGTGCCAGCCTTGGGCCTCTGGGGGGGGCGAGCTCCTACGAGCAGTACTTC. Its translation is CASLGPLGGASSYEQYF.

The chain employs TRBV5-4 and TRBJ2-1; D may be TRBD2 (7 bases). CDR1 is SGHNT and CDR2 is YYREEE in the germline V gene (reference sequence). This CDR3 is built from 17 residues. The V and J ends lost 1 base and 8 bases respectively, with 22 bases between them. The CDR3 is CASSLSPPQGREDEQFF. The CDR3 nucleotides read TGTGCCAGCAGCTTGAGTCCCCCCCAGGGGAGGGAAGATGAGCAGTTCTTC. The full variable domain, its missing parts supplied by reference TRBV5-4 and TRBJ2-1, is ETGVTQSPTHLIKTRGQQVTLRCSSQSGHNTVSWYQQALGQGPQFIFQYYREEENGRGNFPPRFSGLQFPNYSSELNVNALELDDSALYLCASSLSPPQGREDEQFFGPGTRLTVL.

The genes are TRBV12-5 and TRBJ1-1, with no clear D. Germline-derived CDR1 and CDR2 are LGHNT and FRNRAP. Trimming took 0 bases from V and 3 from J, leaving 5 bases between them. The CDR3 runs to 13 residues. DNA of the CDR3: TGTGCTAGTGGTTTGGTAGAGGACACTGAAGCTTTCTTT. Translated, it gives CASGLVEDTEAFF.

CDR3 amino acids: CASTGGSDTQYF. Written as DNA, the CDR3 is TGTGCCAGCACGGGAGGGAGTGATACGCAGTATTTT. V and J are TRBV27 and TRBJ2-3; the match to TRBD2 covers 8 bases. From germline, CDR1 is MNHEY and CDR2 SMNVEV (reference sequence). The V gene end was trimmed by 7 bases and the J gene end by 6 bases; junction bases not matched to a gene: 3. This CDR3 comprises 12 residues.